One and the same sample provided the 17 T cell receptor beta chains below, sequenced in a study of Tregs in tolerant kidney transplant recipients. The repertoire was sequenced with immunoSEQ multiplex PCR; TCRdb's copy has only in-frame clones and lacks some. In the table there are 85,000 to 90,000 clones, approximately 92% of which are singletons. The sample consisted of CD8+ T cells from blood. These receptors came from a human donor in good health.

V and J are TRBV4-1 and TRBJ2-3; 14 nucleotides line up with TRBD2. J lost 5 bases, V lost 1 base, and 8 bases had no gene match. Germline V gives CDR1 MGHRA, CDR2 YSYEKL. This CDR3 comprises 18 residues. The CDR3 DNA reads as TGCGCCAGCAGCCAAGGCCCCAGACTAGCGGGGGGGCTAGATACGCAGTATTTT. Translating gives CASSQGPRLAGGLDTQYF.

The V and J genes are TRBV19 and TRBJ2-7; 9 bases line up with TRBD1. The V segment lost 3 bases and the J segment 6 bases; nucleotides outside the gene matches: 18. Germline V gives CDR1 LNHDA, CDR2 SQIVND (reference sequence). This CDR3 has 18 amino acids. In DNA form, the CDR3 reads TGTGCCAGTAGTATCTTACCCACCGGGACAGGGATTCGGGGCGAGCAGTACTTC. It encodes CASSILPTGTGIRGEQYF.

The chain is built from TRBV29-1 and TRBJ1-2; 9 bases are shared with TRBD1. The CDR3 runs to 14 residues. V shed 5 bases and J 0 bases; nucleotides not matched to a gene: 4. Germline V gene data show CDR1 as SQVTM and CDR2 as ANQGSEA. CDR3 residues: CSVSDRGANYGYTF. The CDR3 DNA reads TGCAGCGTTTCGGACAGGGGAGCTAACTATGGCTACACCTTC.

The chain combines TRBV5-6 with TRBJ1-5; D is unresolved. V was clipped by 4 bases and J by 1 base, with 15 bases between them. The CDR3 is 16 amino acids. CDR1 and CDR2 (germline): SGHDT, YYEEEE. The CDR3 is CASSRVSLISNQPQHF. CDR3 DNA: TGTGCCAGCAGCCGGGTTTCCCTGATAAGCAATCAGCCCCAGCATTTT.

The V call is TRBV9, the J call TRBJ2-7; 14 nucleotides agree with TRBD2. Unmatched junction bases numbered 7, after V lost 0 bases and J lost 2 bases. Germline lookup yields CDR1 SGDLS and CDR2 YYNGEE. CDR3 length: 18 amino acids. The DNA of the CDR3 is TGTGCCAGCAGCGTAGGGGGACTAGCGGGAGTTCGGGCCTACGAGCAGTACTTC. This translates into CASSVGGLAGVRAYEQYF.

The chain recombines TRBV9 with TRBJ2-2; D is perhaps TRBD2 (5 bases). Trimming removed 0 bases from V and 0 bases from J, with 9 bases in between. The germline CDR1 and CDR2 sequences are SGDLS and YYNGEE. The CDR3 runs to 16 residues. This CDR3 is CASSVGRGTNTGELFF. The CDR3 coding sequence is TGTGCCAGCAGCGTAGGACGGGGAACGAACACCGGGGAGCTGTTTTTT.

This chain uses TRBV2 with TRBJ1-3; D not certain. Germline lookup yields CDR1 SNHLY and CDR2 FYNNEI. V was trimmed by 2 bases and J by 0 bases, leaving 14 bases between them. CDR3 size: 17 residues. The DNA of the CDR3 is TGTGCCAGCAGTGAATTTATAGGGATCCTCTCTGGAAACACCATATATTTT. It codes for CASSEFIGILSGNTIYF.

The chain combines TRBV27 with TRBJ2-7; 10 nucleotides agree with TRBD1. J was trimmed by 2 bases and V by 5 bases; bases with no gene match: 15. Germline CDR1 MNHEY, CDR2 SMNVEV (reference sequence). There are 18 residues in the CDR3. CDR3 residues: CASSDPPGGTGVPYEQYF. CDR3 nucleotides: TGTGCCAGCAGTGACCCTCCCGGGGGGACAGGGGTACCCTACGAGCAGTACTTC.

V and J are TRBV2 and TRBJ2-2, with TRBD2 identical over 15 bases. In germline, CDR1 is SNHLY, CDR2 FYNNEI. The junction had 2 bases not matched to a gene; V was cut back by 3 bases and J by 3 bases. The CDR3 extends over 17 amino acids. CDR3 loop: CASSEGLAGGYTGELFF. CDR3 DNA sequence: TGTGCCAGCAGTGAGGGACTAGCGGGAGGATACACCGGGGAGCTGTTTTTT.

V usage is TRBV6-5 and J usage is TRBJ1-3; D gene uncertain. Trimming cost V 7 bases and J 0 bases, with 10 bases left between them. This CDR3 is 14 amino acids long. Germline values: CDR1 MNHEY, CDR2 SVGAGI. The chain's CDR3 is CASIGPLSGNTIYF. CDR3 DNA: TGTGCCAGCATCGGACCGCTCTCTGGAAACACCATATATTTT.

This clone rates as medium-sized. This chain links TRBV4-1 with TRBJ2-1, with D possibly being TRBD2 (6 bases). The CDR3 extends over 16 amino acids. Germline values: CDR1 MGHRA, CDR2 YSYEKL. V lost 0 bases and J 0 bases, leaving 9 bases between the germline ends. In DNA form, the CDR3 reads TGCGCCAGCAGCCAAGAGGACTACACCTCCTACAATGAGCAGTTCTTC. Its protein product is CASSQEDYTSYNEQFF.

The rearrangement joins TRBV11-2 to TRBJ2-3, with a possible D match to TRBD2 (5 bases). The CDR3 sequence is 17 residues long. The germline V gene has CDR1 SGHAT and CDR2 FQNNGV. The ends were cut back, 5 bases at V and 2 bases at J, with 20 bases in the middle. This CDR3 is CASSPLGESGPTDTQYF. The CDR3 DNA follows: TGTGCCAGCAGCCCCCTCGGTGAAAGCGGACCCACAGATACGCAGTATTTT.

The V gene is TRBV2, the J gene TRBJ1-2, with a weak D call TRBD1 (5 bases). The V gene's germline CDR1 is SNHLY and CDR2 FYNNEI. The CDR3 sequence is 16 residues long. Trimming removed 2 bases at V and 0 bases at J, with 13 bases between. The CDR3 DNA is TGTGCCAGCAGTGAAATGGCCAGGGCCCCTAACTATGGCTACACCTTC. Translating gives CASSEMARAPNYGYTF.

J is TRBJ2-1 and V is TRBV7-8, with 13 nucleotides matching TRBD2. The trim removed 5 bases at V and 3 bases at J, leaving 1 base unmatched. The CDR3 has 15 amino acids. The germline V gene has CDR1 SGHVS and CDR2 FQNEAQ. In DNA form, the CDR3 reads TGTGCCAGCAGCAGGACTAGCGGGGGCTACAATGAGCAGTTCTTC. This encodes CASSRTSGGYNEQFF.

This sequence joins TRBV7-8 and TRBJ2-7; tentatively, D is TRBD2 (6 bases). V lost 1 base, J lost 4 bases, and 14 bases lay in between. The germline V gene has CDR1 SGHVS and CDR2 FQNEAQ. This CDR3 contains 15 residues. The CDR3 nucleotides are TGTGCCAGCAGCTTAGTCGCCGGGACTTCTTACGAGCAGTACTTC. Protein product: CASSLVAGTSYEQYF.

The V gene is TRBV4-1, the J gene TRBJ2-5; D may be TRBD2 (6 bases). CDR3 length: 15 amino acids. Germline V lookup: CDR1 MGHRA, CDR2 YSYEKL. V was clipped by 0 bases and J by 4 bases, with 12 bases between them. The CDR3 bases are TGCGCCAGCAGCCAAGACCCGGGAGAAGGAGAGACCCAGTACTTC. Its protein is CASSQDPGEGETQYF.

The rearrangement links TRBV2 to TRBJ1-1; unclear D gene. CDR3 length: 18 amino acids. Germline CDR1 SNHLY, CDR2 FYNNEI. With 2 bases removed from V and 2 bases from J, the gap between germline ends came to 21 bases. CDR3 protein: CASSESLSGPLINTEAFF. The CDR3 DNA is TGTGCCAGCAGTGAATCCTTATCCGGGCCCCTCATTAACACTGAAGCTTTCTTT. The entire variable domain, with the rest obtained from reference TRBV2 and TRBJ1-1, is as follows: EPEVTQTPSHQVTQMGQEVILRCVPISNHLYFYWYRQILGQKVEFLVSFYNNEISEKSEIFDDQFSVERPDGSNFTLKIRSTKLEDSAMYFCASSESLSGPLINTEAFFGQGTRLTVV.